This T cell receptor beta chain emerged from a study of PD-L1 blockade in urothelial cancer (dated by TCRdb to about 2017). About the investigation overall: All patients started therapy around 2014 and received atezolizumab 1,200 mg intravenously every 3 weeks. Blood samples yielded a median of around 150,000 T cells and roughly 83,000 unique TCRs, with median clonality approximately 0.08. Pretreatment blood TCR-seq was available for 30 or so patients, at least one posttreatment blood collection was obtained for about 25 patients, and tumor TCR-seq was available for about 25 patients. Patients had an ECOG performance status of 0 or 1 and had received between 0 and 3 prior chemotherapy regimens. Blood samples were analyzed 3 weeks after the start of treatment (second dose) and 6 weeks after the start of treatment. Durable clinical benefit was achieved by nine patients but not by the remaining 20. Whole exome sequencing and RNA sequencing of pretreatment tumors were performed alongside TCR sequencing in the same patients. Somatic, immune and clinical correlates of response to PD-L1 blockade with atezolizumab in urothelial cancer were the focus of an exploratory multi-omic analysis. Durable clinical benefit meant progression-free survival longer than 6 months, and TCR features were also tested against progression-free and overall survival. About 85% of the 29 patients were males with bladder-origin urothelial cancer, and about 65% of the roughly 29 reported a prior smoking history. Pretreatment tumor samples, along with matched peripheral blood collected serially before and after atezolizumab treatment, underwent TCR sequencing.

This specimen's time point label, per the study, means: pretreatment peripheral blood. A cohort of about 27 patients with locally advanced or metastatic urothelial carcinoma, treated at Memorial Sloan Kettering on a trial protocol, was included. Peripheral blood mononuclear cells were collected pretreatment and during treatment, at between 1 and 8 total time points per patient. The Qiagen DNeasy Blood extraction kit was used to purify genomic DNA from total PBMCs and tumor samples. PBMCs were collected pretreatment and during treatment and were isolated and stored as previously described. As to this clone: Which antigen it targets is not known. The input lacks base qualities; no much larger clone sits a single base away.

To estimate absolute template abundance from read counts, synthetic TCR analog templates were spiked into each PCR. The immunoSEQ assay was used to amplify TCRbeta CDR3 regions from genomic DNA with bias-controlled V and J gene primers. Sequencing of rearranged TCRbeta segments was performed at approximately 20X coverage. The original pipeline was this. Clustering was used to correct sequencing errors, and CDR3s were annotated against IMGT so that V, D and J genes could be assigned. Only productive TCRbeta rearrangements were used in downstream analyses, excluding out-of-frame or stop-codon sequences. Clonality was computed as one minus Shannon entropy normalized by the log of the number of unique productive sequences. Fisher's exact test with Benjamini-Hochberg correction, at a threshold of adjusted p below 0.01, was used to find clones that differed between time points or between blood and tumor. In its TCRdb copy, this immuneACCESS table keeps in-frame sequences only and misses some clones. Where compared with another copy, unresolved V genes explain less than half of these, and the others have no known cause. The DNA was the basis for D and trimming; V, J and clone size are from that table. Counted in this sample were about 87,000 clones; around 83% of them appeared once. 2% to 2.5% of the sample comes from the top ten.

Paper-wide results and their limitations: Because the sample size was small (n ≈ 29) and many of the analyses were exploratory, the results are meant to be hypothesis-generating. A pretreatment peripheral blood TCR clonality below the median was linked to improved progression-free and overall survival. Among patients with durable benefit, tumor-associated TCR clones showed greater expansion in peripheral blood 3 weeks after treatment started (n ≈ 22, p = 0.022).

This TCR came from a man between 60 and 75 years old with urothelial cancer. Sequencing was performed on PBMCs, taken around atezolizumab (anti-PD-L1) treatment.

For the CDR3, the sequence is CASSKASDRGRGYTF. The nucleotide sequence reads as follows: TGTGCCAGCAGCAAAGCTTCGGACAGGGGAAGAGGCTACACCTTC. The chain is assembled from TRBV21-1 and TRBJ1-2; the table assigns TRBD1, which was not confirmed against the DNA. TRBV21-1 is labeled a pseudogene. The CDR3 goes from the cysteine to the phenylalanine over 15 residues. Only CDR3 DNA is held: 45 bases, read in frame from base 1.